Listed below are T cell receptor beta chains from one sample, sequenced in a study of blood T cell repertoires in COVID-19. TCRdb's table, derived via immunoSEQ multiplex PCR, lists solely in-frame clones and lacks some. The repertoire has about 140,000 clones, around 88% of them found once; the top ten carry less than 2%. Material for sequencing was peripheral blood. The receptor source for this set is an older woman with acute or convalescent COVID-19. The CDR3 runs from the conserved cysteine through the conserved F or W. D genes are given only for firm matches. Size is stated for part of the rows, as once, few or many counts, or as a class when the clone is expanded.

TGTGCCAGCTGTCACCCCTTTGGGCTGGGGGCCACCTACGAGCAGTACTTC	CASCHPFGLGATYEQYF	TRBJ2-7	.	.	TRBV28	17
TGTGCCAGCAGCCGAACTAGCGGGGGGCTCTACGAGCAGTACTTC	CASSRTSGGLYEQYF	TRBJ2-7	.	TRBD2	TRBV5-6	15
TGTGCCAGTAGTCCCGAGGAAGGGGGAGAGACCCAGTACTTC	CASSPEEGGETQYF	TRBJ2-5	.	.	TRBV19	14
TGTGCCAGCAGCCATCATCCCTCAGGGGCGATGAACACTGAAGCTTTCTTT	CASSHHPSGAMNTEAFF	TRBJ1-1	few	.	TRBV6-2/TRBV6-3	17
TGTGCCAGCAGCCCCCTCGGGGTAGGGGGAGATGGCTACACCTTC	CASSPLGVGGDGYTF	TRBJ1-2	.	.	TRBV9	15
TGTGCCAGTAGTCCTATGGCGCGAGCGAGTTGGGCCGGGGAGCTGTTTTTT	CASSPMARASWAGELFF	TRBJ2-2	.	.	TRBV19	17
TGTGCCAGCAGTTACTCCGCGAGGAAAGCAAACACTGAAGCTTTCTTT	CASSYSARKANTEAFF	TRBJ1-1	.	.	TRBV6-5	16
TGTGCCAGCAAGCAAGGACAGTCGAACACTGAAGCTTTCTTT	CASKQGQSNTEAFF	TRBJ1-1	.	.	TRBV7-2	14
TGTGCCAGCAGCTTAACTTTTCGCCGCCCGGGACAGGGGACGGAGACCCAGTACTTC	CASSLTFRRPGQGTETQYF	TRBJ2-5	.	TRBD1	TRBV7-2	19
TGTGCCAGCTCCAACAGTGTCAATCAGCCCCAGCATTTT	CASSNSVNQPQHF	TRBJ1-5	once	.	TRBV18	13
TGTGCCAGCTCACCACCAGTTCAGGGGAACACTGAAGCTTTCTTT	CASSPPVQGNTEAFF	TRBJ1-1	.	.	TRBV18	15
TGTGCCAGCAGCCCAGTCACTCAGCCCCAGCATTTT	CASSPVTQPQHF	TRBJ1-5	.	.	TRBV7-9	12
TGTGCCAGCAGCACAGGGGGCTGGACAGATACGCAGTATTTT	CASSTGGWTDTQYF	TRBJ2-3	.	TRBD1	TRBV7-9	14
TGTGCCAGCAGCCCCAGGGAGGGAGGCTACGAGCAGTACTTC	CASSPREGGYEQYF	TRBJ2-7	.	TRBD2	TRBV5-6	14